These 30 T cell receptor beta chains were all obtained from the same sample, sequenced in a study of identical twins. Each CDR3 protein gets one entry after TCRdb re-called the 5' RACE reads with MiXCR. The data show a few hundred thousand distinct CDR3 sequences, with more than 9% seen just once and roughly 3.2% held by the top ten. The sample was also reused in another study, on yellow fever vaccine responses in identical twins.

What was sequenced was PBMCs. Receptor source: a woman in her late teens or twenties in good health.

There are a few counts of this clonotype. This chain uses TRBV5-1 with TRBJ2-5; 11 bases are shared with TRBD2. The CDR3 runs 15 residues. CDR1 and CDR2 from the germline V gene are SGHRS and YFSETQ. V lost 6 bases and J lost 1; bases outside the gene matches: 5. The CDR3 nucleotides are TGCGCCAGCACCGTTAGCGGGGGGGCCCAAGAGACCCAGTACTTC. Protein product: CASTVSGGAQETQYF.

The V gene is TRBV6-2 or TRBV6-3, the J gene TRBJ2-5; 7 nucleotides agree with TRBD1. Germline V gene lookup returns CDR1 MNHEY and CDR2 SVGEGT. Losses at the gene ends were 6 bases for V and 4 bases for J; bases not matched to a gene: 14. The CDR3 contains 16 residues. The CDR3 bases are TGTGCCAGCAGCCACCCGATCGACAGGGTGCCAGAGACCCAGTACTTC. Its protein is CASSHPIDRVPETQYF.

This clonotype has ten or more counts. V is TRBV12-3 or TRBV12-4 and J is TRBJ2-3, with 7 positions matching TRBD1. The trim removed 6 bases at V and 0 bases at J, leaving 3 bases unmatched. The CDR3 contains 14 residues. CDR3 in DNA: TGTGCCAGCAGCGGACAGGAGAGCACAGATACGCAGTATTTT. It yields the protein CASSGQESTDTQYF.

This clonotype was counted ten times or more. J is TRBJ2-1 and V is TRBV12-3 or TRBV12-4, with no clear D. Trimming cost V 2 bases and J 10 bases, with 15 bases left between them. This CDR3 is 14 amino acids long. In DNA form, the CDR3 reads TGTGCCAGCAGTTTACGGCTAGATGTCAGAGAGCAGTTCTTC. This sequence encodes CASSLRLDVREQFF.

This clonotype has more than one count but fewer than ten. This rearrangement joins TRBV9 to TRBJ2-7, with D possibly being TRBD1 (6 bases). The germline CDR1 and CDR2 sequences are SGDLS and YYNGEE. The V and J ends lost 3 bases and 7 bases respectively, with 20 bases between them. The length of the CDR3 is 15 residues. The DNA of the CDR3 is TGTGCCAGCAGCGCCTCCCGAACAGGGTTCGGGGAGCAGTACTTC. Encoded protein: CASSASRTGFGEQYF.

V and J are TRBV7-2 and TRBJ2-1; possible D gene TRBD2, 5 bases. V lost 1 base, J lost 10 bases, and 14 bases lay in between. Germline V gives CDR1 SGHTA, CDR2 FQGNSA. The CDR3 is made up of 14 amino acids. The CDR3 DNA follows: TGTGCCAGCAGCTTAGTAATGACTAATCAAGAGCAGTTCTTC. The encoded protein is CASSLVMTNQEQFF.

This clonotype was detected a few times. This chain links TRBV24-1 with TRBJ2-3; D possibly corresponds to TRBD1 (6 bases). V lost 9 bases to trimming and J lost 3 bases, with 15 bases between them. From germline, CDR1 is KGHDR and CDR2 SFDVKD. The CDR3 loop spans 14 amino acids. The CDR3 nucleotides read TGTGCCACCGGACTGACAGGCGAAACAGATACGCAGTATTTT. Protein: CATGLTGETDTQYF.

This clonotype was recorded at least ten times. The V gene is TRBV2, the J gene TRBJ2-3; D is possibly TRBD1 (6 bases). The germline CDR1 and CDR2 sequences are SNHLY and FYNNEI. The CDR3 runs 15 residues. Trimming shortened V by 6 bases and J by 3 bases, and 16 bases separated the two germline ends. The CDR3 sequence: CASRLMGQGTDTQYF. DNA for the CDR3: TGTGCCAGCAGGCTGATGGGGCAGGGGACAGATACGCAGTATTTT.

The chain is built from TRBV12-3 or TRBV12-4 and TRBJ2-7; TRBD1 matches at 8 bases. The CDR3 is 15 amino acids. The ends lost 6 bases at V and 6 bases at J; junction bases unmatched: 13. The chain's CDR3 is CASRESQGAPVEQYF. Written as DNA, the CDR3 is TGTGCCAGCAGGGAAAGTCAGGGGGCACCCGTCGAGCAGTACTTC.

This clonotype was seen repeatedly, ten times or more. The rearrangement joins TRBV12-3 or TRBV12-4 to TRBJ1-5, with D perhaps TRBD1 (5 bases). V lost 5 bases and J 6 bases, leaving 17 bases between the germline ends. This CDR3 region has 15 residues. Written as DNA, the CDR3 is TGTGCCAGCAGTCCCGGGGACTCTACCGGTCAGCCCCAGCATTTT. This encodes CASSPGDSTGQPQHF.

This clonotype was picked up a small number of times. This sequence joins TRBV6-1 and TRBJ2-7, with TRBD2 matching over 8 bases. The CDR3 consists of 14 residues. The germline V gene has CDR1 MNHNS and CDR2 SASEGT. V lost 7 bases and J lost 4; bases outside the gene matches: 9. Here the CDR3 reads CASTGSGGWYEQYF. Here the CDR3 DNA reads TGTGCCAGCACCGGGTCGGGGGGGTGGTACGAGCAGTACTTC.

In this sample, this clonotype turned up a few times. The chain carries TRBV5-1 and TRBJ2-4; D uncertain. The CDR3 consists of 11 residues. Germline V gene lookup returns CDR1 SGHRS and CDR2 YFSETQ. Trimming cost V 4 bases and J 10 bases, with 9 bases left between them. In DNA form, the CDR3 reads TGCGCCAGCAGCGCGGACCGGATTCAGTACTTC. It codes for CASSADRIQYF.

The chain couples TRBV18 to TRBJ2-7; 11 nucleotides agree with TRBD1. Per germline, CDR1 KGHSH and CDR2 LQKENI. Losses at the gene ends were 5 bases for V and 3 bases for J; bases not matched to a gene: 6. The CDR3 is made up of 15 amino acids. The CDR3 DNA reads as TGTGCCAGCTCAGGCCCCGGGACAGGGGGCTACGAGCAGTACTTC. Translated: CASSGPGTGGYEQYF.

The V call is TRBV4-1, the J call TRBJ2-1, with 8 bases identical to TRBD2. The CDR3 has 17 amino acids. Germline CDR1 reads MGHRA; CDR2 reads YSYEKL. V gave up 1 base and J gave up 2 bases; unmatched junction bases: 7. In DNA, the CDR3 is TGCGCCAGCAGCCAAGGGGTTGCGGGAGGAACCTACAATGAGCAGTTCTTC. This sequence encodes CASSQGVAGGTYNEQFF.

This chain connects TRBV7-2 to TRBJ1-1; maybe TRBD1 (6 bases). CDR1 is SGHTA, CDR2 FQGNSA, per germline. CDR3 length: 13 residues. The ends were cut back, 1 base at V and 7 bases at J, with 10 bases in the middle. CDR3 amino acids: CASSLGQAREAFF. CDR3 nucleotide sequence: TGTGCCAGCAGCTTAGGACAGGCCCGTGAAGCTTTCTTT.

V is TRBV7-8 and J is TRBJ2-1; no clear D gene. Germline V gene sequence: CDR1 SGHVS, CDR2 FQNEAQ. The V end was cut by 0 bases, the J end by 4 bases, with 13 bases between. This CDR3 comprises 16 residues. The CDR3 reads CASSLASSFGYNEQFF. DNA for the CDR3: TGTGCCAGCAGCTTAGCTTCCTCCTTCGGATACAATGAGCAGTTCTTC.

The chain combines TRBV4-2 with TRBJ1-2; D is unresolved. V was shortened by 1 base and J by 2 bases, with 8 bases between the two germline ends. Germline loops: CDR1 LGHNA, CDR2 YNFKEQ. The CDR3 length is 14 residues. CDR3 DNA: TGTGCCAGCAGCCAAGCCGGACCGAACTATGGCTACACCTTC. Translated: CASSQAGPNYGYTF.

This clonotype was found many times. CDR3 coding DNA: TGTGCCAGCAGACAAAAACCCGGACAGGGTGCTGATGAGCAGTTCTTC. Residues: CASRQKPGQGADEQFF. The gene calls are TRBV3-1 and TRBJ2-1; 8 bases map to TRBD1. Germline V lookup: CDR1 LGHDT, CDR2 YNNKEL (reference sequence). The CDR3 is 16 residues long. The V segment lost 6 bases and the J segment 8 bases; nucleotides outside the gene matches: 15.

This clonotype was detected only a few times. This rearrangement joins TRBV3-1 to TRBJ2-3, with 12 positions matching TRBD2. The CDR3 sequence is 16 residues long. Germline V gene lookup returns CDR1 LGHDT and CDR2 YNNKEL (reference sequence). The J segment lost 4 bases and the V segment lost 4 bases, leaving 6 bases of the junction unmatched. The CDR3 loop reads CASSPLAGGRADTQYF. The CDR3, as DNA: TGTGCCAGCAGCCCCCTAGCGGGGGGGCGCGCAGATACGCAGTATTTT.

In this sample, this clonotype turned up a few times. The rearrangement joins TRBV7-9 to TRBJ2-7, with D perhaps given as TRBD1 or TRBD2 (5 bases each). Germline CDR1 is SEHNR and CDR2 is FQNEAQ (reference sequence). This CDR3 contains 16 residues. V was cut by 2 bases and J by 1 base, with 15 bases left in between. The CDR3 here is CASSLILGVGSYEQYF. CDR3 nucleotides: TGTGCCAGCAGCTTAATCTTGGGGGTAGGGTCCTACGAGCAGTACTTC.

The chain links TRBV3-1 to TRBJ2-7; D may be TRBD2 (6 bases). CDR3 size: 15 residues. Trimming pared 1 base from V and 4 bases from J, leaving 14 bases between. CDR1 and CDR2 from the germline V gene are LGHDT and YNNKEL (reference sequence). In DNA, the CDR3 is TGTGCCAGCAGCCAAGTTACTAGCCCTATATACGAGCAGTACTTC. It yields the protein CASSQVTSPIYEQYF.

The chain carries TRBV30 and TRBJ2-7, with 13 bases aligning to TRBD2. V lost 2 bases to trimming and J lost 4 bases; unmatched junction nucleotides: 14. The CDR3 consists of 18 residues. Germline-derived CDR1 and CDR2 are GTSNPN and SVGIG (reference sequence). This CDR3 reads CAWSSLLPTSGRTYEQYF. In nucleotides, the CDR3 is TGTGCCTGGAGTAGTCTCCTCCCGACTAGCGGGAGGACGTACGAGCAGTACTTC.

This clonotype appeared many times. The CDR3 DNA is TGTGCCAGCAGCCGACGGATCGGGGAGCTGTTTTTT. Amino acid sequence: CASSRRIGELFF. The rearrangement links TRBV7-9 to TRBJ2-2; D uncertain. Trimming left V 5 bases short and J 7 bases short, with 8 bases between. Looked up from germline, CDR1 is SEHNR and CDR2 is FQNEAQ (reference sequence). The CDR3 extends over 12 amino acids.

The chain employs TRBV5-1 and TRBJ2-6; D is unclear. V dropped 4 bases and J dropped 3 bases, with 11 bases sitting between them. This CDR3 has 15 amino acids. Germline CDR1 SGHRS, CDR2 YFSETQ. CDR3 in amino acids: CASSPIWGGANVLTF. DNA for the CDR3: TGCGCCAGCAGCCCGATTTGGGGTGGGGCCAACGTCCTGACTTTC.

The rearrangement uses TRBV28 and TRBJ2-7; 14 bases agree with TRBD2. The V segment lost 5 bases and the J segment 3 bases; nucleotides outside the gene matches: 6. The CDR3 extends over 16 amino acids. Germline values: CDR1 MDHEN, CDR2 SYDVKM. DNA for the CDR3: TGTGCCAGCAGTCCGGGGACTAGCGGGAGATTCTACGAGCAGTACTTC. Its translation: CASSPGTSGRFYEQYF.

The gene calls are TRBV20-1 and TRBJ2-7; D possibly corresponds to TRBD1 (5 bases). The CDR3 is made up of 15 amino acids. CDR1 is DFQATT, CDR2 SNEGSKA, per germline (reference sequence). Trimming removed 0 bases at V and 3 bases at J, with 15 bases between. The CDR3, as DNA: TGCAGTGCTAGAGATCGCCAGGGATTATTCTACGAGCAGTACTTC. Translated: CSARDRQGLFYEQYF.

This clonotype was observed many times. J is TRBJ1-3 and V is TRBV3-1, with D unresolved. V gave up 4 bases and J gave up 0 bases, with 4 bases separating them. The CDR3 sequence is 13 residues long. Germline-derived CDR1 and CDR2 are LGHDT and YNNKEL (reference sequence). CDR3 sequence (DNA): TGTGCCAGCAGCCTCTCCTCTGGAAACACCATATATTTT. Its translation is CASSLSSGNTIYF.

This clonotype was seen more than once but under ten times. The V and J genes are TRBV18 and TRBJ2-1; perhaps TRBD1 as D (6 bases). Looked up from germline, CDR1 is KGHSH and CDR2 is LQKENI. The CDR3 covers 14 residues. V dropped 5 bases and J dropped 7 bases, with 15 bases sitting between them. CDR3 nucleotide sequence: TGTGCCAGCTCATCCACAGGGTCGGGGAATGAGCAGTTCTTC. This codes for CASSSTGSGNEQFF.

This CDR3 reads CASRPDLWGTEAFF. CDR3 bases: TGTGCCAGCAGGCCGGACCTTTGGGGCACTGAAGCTTTCTTT. V and J are TRBV7-9 and TRBJ1-1, with D uncertain. V shed 6 bases and J shed 4 bases, with 15 bases lying between them. The CDR3 is 14 amino acids. From germline, CDR1 is SEHNR and CDR2 FQNEAQ (reference sequence).

In this sample, this clonotype turned up many times. The rearrangement uses TRBV4-1 and TRBJ2-5; a weak D match, TRBD2 (6 bases). The CDR3 extends over 15 amino acids. Trimming removed 0 bases from V and 5 bases from J, with 13 bases in between. Germline V CDR1 and CDR2: MGHRA, YSYEKL. The CDR3 loop reads CASSQDGGGSETQYF. The CDR3, as DNA: TGCGCCAGCAGCCAAGACGGTGGAGGGAGTGAGACCCAGTACTTC.